The rows below give T cell receptor beta chains drawn from one sample of a study of regulatory T cells in long-lasting Graves disease. TCRdb reprocessed the multiplex PCR reads via MiXCR and lists one record per CDR3 protein. This table has around 320,000 distinct CDR3 sequences, approximately 16% appearing once. This same sample was also taken into another study, of T cells in Graves' hyperthyroidism and ophthalmopathy.

The source material was peripheral blood mononuclear cells (PBMCs), sampled at new diagnosis, from a patient treated with antithyroid drugs. These receptors all stem from a man aged 35 to 55 with Graves disease. The CDR3 runs from the conserved cysteine through the conserved F or W.

V gene | CDR3 protein
TRBV4-2 | CASRRTEEDTEAFF
TRBV30 | CAWSVPALGAGGILGDEQYF
TRBV5-6 | CASSSFGGTSNSPLHF
TRBV12-3/TRBV12-4 | CASRPPGRGGLADTQYF
TRBV20-1 | CSATNRGGETQYF
TRBV11-2 | CASSLFSGNTGELFF
TRBV18 | CASSPPIRTDTQYF
TRBV20-1 | CSARSRVSNIGAFF
TRBV2 | CASSDDRPTNEKLFF
TRBV27 | CASTRLAGGPGFGTDTQYF
TRBV2 | CASRQPGMETQYF
TRBV6-2/TRBV6-3 | CATATGAGNTIYF
TRBV4-1 | CASRRVRGNTIYF
TRBV7-2 | CASSSTGPQDTQYF
TRBV6-1 | CASSVSGHDTQYF
TRBV5-4 | CASSLAEAGGYEQYF
TRBV18 | CASSPSVDTQYF
TRBV7-2 | CASSYQQRFLGTDTQYF
TRBV14 | CASSRRDRDQRNEQFF
TRBV7-9 | CASSPSGGHAYEQYF
TRBV28 | CASTVGDHNSPLHF
TRBV11-3 | CASSLVPGSEQYF
TRBV10-3 | CAISPGQFNQPQHF
TRBV7-3 | CASSLRDRGTGDTQYF
TRBV28 | CASSFPQNTEAFF
TRBV5-8 | CASSRRFLNEQYF
TRBV7-2 | CASSLGWGTNEKLFF
TRBV10-1 | CASSPAVVYEQYF
TRBV3-1 | CASSPTRDIYYGYTF
TRBV4-2 | CASSPGQGVGQPQHF
TRBV29-1 | CSAGWGDQPQHF
TRBV18 | CASSPQGSTDTQYF
TRBV20-1 | CSARGPGQGRTDTQYF
TRBV28 | CASSDRGFNTF
TRBV6-1 | CASSETHRPTYEQYF
TRBV5-1 | CASSFSGGLTDTQYF
TRBV29-1 | CSANGDRGGEQYF
TRBV2 | CASSIENSEKLFF
TRBV4-1 | CASSHYDRGEETQYF
TRBV3-1 | CASSGTSGTYNEQFF
TRBV6-2/TRBV6-3 | CASSYGQEGTQYF